This TCR beta chain stems from a study of T cell clonotyping in hematopoietic cell transplantation. With respect to this clone: Its antigen is not identified.

The table came from immunoSEQ multiplex PCR; TCRdb's copy has only in-frame clones and leaves some out. The data hold 4,700 or so clones, with 70% to 90% observed a single time. Whole-study findings and limits: After transplant, recipient diversity fell while pathologically expanded clonotypes grew through day 180. No sorting was done, leaving CD4 and CD8 contributions mixed.

The ends were cut back, 4 bases at V and 4 bases at J, with 12 bases in the middle. Germline assignment: CDR1 SGHNT and CDR2 YYREEE (reference sequence). CDR3 size: 14 residues. Sequencing was performed on peripheral blood mononuclear cells, taken 180 days after allogeneic stem cell transplant. The receptor comes from a male patient between 60 and 69 years old who had an allogeneic stem cell transplant from an unrelated donor, so T cells may come from the graft donor. Some clones in this sample may be carry-over from other donors' samples. The chain employs TRBV5-4 and TRBJ2-1, with D tentatively TRBD1 or TRBD2 (5 bases each). CDR3 coding DNA: TGTGCCAGCAGCCGGGACGTACTATACAATGAGCAGTTCTTC. Encoded protein: CASSRDVLYNEQFF. The variable domain in full, completed from reference TRBV5-4 and TRBJ2-1, reads ETGVTQSPTHLIKTRGQQVTLRCSSQSGHNTVSWYQQALGQGPQFIFQYYREEENGRGNFPPRFSGLQFPNYSSELNVNALELDDSALYLCASSRDVLYNEQFFGPGTRLTVL.